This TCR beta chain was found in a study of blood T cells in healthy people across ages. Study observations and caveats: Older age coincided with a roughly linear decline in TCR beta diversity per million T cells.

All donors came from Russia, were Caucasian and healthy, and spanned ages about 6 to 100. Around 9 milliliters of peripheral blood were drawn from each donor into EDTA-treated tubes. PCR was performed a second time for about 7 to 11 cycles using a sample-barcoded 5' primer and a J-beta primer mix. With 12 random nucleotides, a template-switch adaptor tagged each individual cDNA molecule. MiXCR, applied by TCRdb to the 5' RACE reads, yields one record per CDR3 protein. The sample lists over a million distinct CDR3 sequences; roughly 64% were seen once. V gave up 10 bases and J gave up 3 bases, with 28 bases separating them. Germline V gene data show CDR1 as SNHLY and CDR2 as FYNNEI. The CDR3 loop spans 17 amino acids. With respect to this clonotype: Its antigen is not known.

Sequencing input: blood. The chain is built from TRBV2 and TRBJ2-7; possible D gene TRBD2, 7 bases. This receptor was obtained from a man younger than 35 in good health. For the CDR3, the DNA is TGTGCCATCGCCCGGCAGGGAGGGGGGAACCCAAGCTACGAGCAGTACTTC. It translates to CAIARQGGGNPSYEQYF.